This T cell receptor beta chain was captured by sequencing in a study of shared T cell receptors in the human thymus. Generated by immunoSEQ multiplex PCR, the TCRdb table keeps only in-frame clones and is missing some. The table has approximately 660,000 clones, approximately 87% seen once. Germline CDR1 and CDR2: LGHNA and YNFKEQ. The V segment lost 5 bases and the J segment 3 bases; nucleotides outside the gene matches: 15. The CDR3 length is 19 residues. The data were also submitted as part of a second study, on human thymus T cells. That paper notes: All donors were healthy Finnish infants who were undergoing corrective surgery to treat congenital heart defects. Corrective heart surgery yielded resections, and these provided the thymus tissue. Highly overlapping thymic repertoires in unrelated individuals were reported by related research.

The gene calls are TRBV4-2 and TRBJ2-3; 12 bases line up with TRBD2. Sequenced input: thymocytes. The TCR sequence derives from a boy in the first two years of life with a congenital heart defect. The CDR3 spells CASSARLAGDPPKTDTQYF. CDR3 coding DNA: TGTGCCAGCAGCGCCCGACTAGCGGGAGACCCCCCTAAAACAGATACGCAGTATTTT.